Listed here are 13 T cell receptor beta chains from one sample, sequenced in a study of shared clonotypes between healthy human individuals. The method was immunoSEQ multiplex PCR; TCRdb's version includes in-frame clones alone and lacks a portion of them. This sample has fewer than 1.4 million clones, with around 78% found just once. Material: memory CD4+ T cells from PBMCs. As for subset: CD45RA-negative fraction. The receptors derive from a man younger than 30 in good health. Some clones in this sample may be carry-over from other donors' samples.

The CDR3 loop reads CASSFGASGNYEQYF. The CDR3 DNA reads as TGTGCCAGCAGCTTCGGGGCTAGCGGGAACTACGAGCAGTACTTC. V usage is TRBV5-4 and J usage is TRBJ2-7; 9 bases agree with TRBD2. The germline V gene encodes CDR1 SGHNT and CDR2 YYREEE (reference sequence). The trim removed 2 bases at V and 3 bases at J, leaving 6 bases unmatched. This CDR3 region has 15 residues. Supplemented by reference TRBV5-4 and TRBJ2-7, the full variable domain reads ETGVTQSPTHLIKTRGQQVTLRCSSQSGHNTVSWYQQALGQGPQFIFQYYREEENGRGNFPPRFSGLQFPNYSSELNVNALELDDSALYLCASSFGASGNYEQYFGPGTRLTVT.

The chain has TRBV9 and TRBJ2-7; TRBD1 aligns across 8 bases. The J segment lost 2 bases and the V segment lost 4 bases, leaving 5 bases of the junction unmatched. The CDR3 consists of 14 residues. The germline gives CDR1 SGDLS, CDR2 YYNGEE. The CDR3 bases are TGTGCCAGCAGCATAGGGACAGGAACCTACGAGCAGTACTTC. Residues: CASSIGTGTYEQYF.

The chain is built from TRBV6-4 and TRBJ1-1; the D gene is possibly TRBD1 (5 bases). CDR3 size: 13 residues. Trimming removed 6 bases at V and 0 bases at J, with 8 bases between. The germline CDR1 and CDR2 sequences are MRHNA and SNTAGT. The CDR3 protein is CASRDNLNTEAFF. CDR3 nucleotides: TGTGCCAGCAGGGACAATTTGAACACTGAAGCTTTCTTT.

V usage is TRBV25-1 and J usage is TRBJ2-7; D remains ambiguous. Germline CDR1 and CDR2: MGHDK and SYGVNS. Trimming removed 5 bases from V and 0 bases from J, with 17 bases in between. The CDR3 is 16 residues long. The CDR3, as DNA: TGTGCCAGCAGTTCGTGTTTTAGGTACAGCTCCTACGAGCAGTACTTC. This encodes CASSSCFRYSSYEQYF.

This clone was detected only a few times. The genes are TRBV6-4 and TRBJ1-5; D is uncertain. From germline, CDR1 is MRHNA and CDR2 SNTAGT. The CDR3 is 12 residues long. V lost 1 base and J 15 bases, leaving 13 bases between the germline ends. This chain's CDR3 is CASSDCGPSRHF. CDR3 DNA: TGTGCCAGCAGTGACTGCGGGCCATCGAGGCATTTT.

V is TRBV19 and J is TRBJ1-2; D uncertain. The V end lost 2 bases, the J end lost 4 bases, and 8 bases lay between the germline ends. The CDR3 sequence is 13 residues long. Germline V gene sequence: CDR1 LNHDA, CDR2 SQIVND (reference sequence). The CDR3 reads CASSIWGAYGYTF. The CDR3 bases are TGTGCCAGTAGTATATGGGGTGCCTATGGCTACACCTTC.

About this clone: Because the CDR3 is missing its conserved closing phenylalanine or tryptophan, this is likely a read error. The V call is TRBV30, the J call TRBJ2-7; either TRBD1 or TRBD2 may fit D (8 bases each). CDR1 is GTSNPN, CDR2 SVGIG, per germline (reference sequence). This CDR3 has 15 residues. Trimming pared 2 bases from V and 10 bases from J, leaving 24 bases between. The chain's CDR3 is CAWSRGQGLVEDQYL. DNA of the CDR3: TGTGCCTGGAGTCGAGGACAGGGACTAGTAGAGGATCAGTACCTC.

The genes are TRBV7-2 and TRBJ2-5; TRBD1 agrees at 8 bases. V lost 7 bases, J lost 2 bases, and 3 bases stayed unmatched. Germline CDR1 is SGHTA and CDR2 is FQGNSA. The CDR3 runs to 13 residues. CDR3 amino acids: CASTRDRQETQYF. DNA of the CDR3: TGTGCCAGCACCCGGGACAGGCAAGAGACCCAGTACTTC.

This clone appeared a few times. A clone one base away is much larger, so this may be a read error. The chain employs TRBV6-5 and TRBJ1-1, with a tentative D call TRBD1 (5 bases). This CDR3 region has 13 residues. Per germline, CDR1 MNHEY and CDR2 SVGAGI. V shed 6 bases and J shed 1 base, with 9 bases lying between them. The CDR3, as DNA: TGTGCCAGCAGCCTCGACAGGAACACTGAAGCTTTCTTT. It encodes CASSLDRNTEAFF.

V and J are TRBV5-1 and TRBJ2-3; D assignment may be TRBD1 or TRBD2 (5 bases each). The CDR3 totals 15 residues. The germline V gene has CDR1 SGHRS and CDR2 YFSETQ. V was shortened by 4 bases and J by 3 bases, with 15 bases between the two germline ends. The CDR3, as DNA: TGCGCCAGCAGCAGGGTGGGGGACCGGACAGATACGCAGTATTTT. It translates to CASSRVGDRTDTQYF. Full variable domain (outside the CDR3, taken from reference TRBV5-1 and TRBJ2-3): KAGVTQTPRYLIKTRGQQVTLSCSPISGHRSVSWYQQTPGQGLQFLFEYFSETQRNKGNFPGRFSGRQFSNSRSEMNVSTLELGDSALYLCASSRVGDRTDTQYFGPGTRLTVL.

The chain carries TRBV7-9 and TRBJ1-3, with D unresolved. Germline CDR1 SEHNR, CDR2 FQNEAQ (reference sequence). CDR3 size: 16 residues. Trimming left V 5 bases short and J 0 bases short, with 14 bases between. In DNA form, the CDR3 reads TGTGCCAGCAGCCTAGGGTCCGGGAGCTCTGGAAACACCATATATTTT. It is translated as CASSLGSGSSGNTIYF.

V usage is TRBV5-4 and J usage is TRBJ1-4; tentatively, D is TRBD1 (6 bases). Germline-derived CDR1 and CDR2 are SGHNT and YYREEE (reference sequence). Trimming removed 4 bases at V and 8 bases at J, with 12 bases between. CDR3 length: 13 amino acids. CDR3 sequence reads: CASSAGQLEKLFF. The CDR3 region has the DNA TGTGCCAGCAGCGCAGGACAGCTCGAAAAACTGTTTTTT.

This clone was seen at least ten times. The rearrangement uses TRBV29-1 and TRBJ2-3, with a weak D call TRBD2 (6 bases). V lost 5 bases and J 0 bases, leaving 12 bases between the germline ends. The V gene's germline CDR1 is SQVTM and CDR2 ANQGSEA. This CDR3 has 14 amino acids. The CDR3 is CSVLGGTSTDTQYF. For the CDR3, the DNA is TGCAGCGTTTTAGGAGGGACCAGCACAGATACGCAGTATTTT.